Sequencing of this T cell receptor beta chain was carried out in a study of cytomegalovirus exposure and HLA in healthy donors. The overall study: Unique TCRs from HLA-typed donors, some 85 million of them, were held in an early data release.

Germline-derived CDR1 and CDR2 are MDHEN and SYDVKM. CDR3 length: 15 residues. Trimming pared 2 bases from V and 7 bases from J, leaving 14 bases between. The study, taken as a whole, reports: TCR beta chains numbering more than 150 were designated cytomegalovirus-associated. TCR beta sequences reportedly predicted most subjects' HLA-A and HLA-B alleles accurately. There was a cluster of highly shared sequence variants that was likely a sequencing artifact.

With regard to this clone: The target antigen is unknown.

The primer mix had 60 Vbeta and 13 Jbeta primers. Assay: immunoSEQ multiplex PCR; the TCRdb copy retains only in-frame clones and omits some. Among some 200,000 clones listed, 75% to 85% were seen once. The sequencing sample was made of PBMCs. The V call is TRBV28, the J call TRBJ1-4; D might be TRBD1 (6 bases). This receptor was identified in a woman aged 25 to 39 in good health and CMV-seronegative. The CDR3 sequence is CASSLRGGGSEKLFF. The CDR3 DNA is TGTGCCAGCAGTTTACGGGGGGGCGGGTCTGAAAAACTGTTTTTT. The full variable domain, rest sourced from reference TRBV28 and TRBJ1-4, is DVKVTQSSRYLVKRTGEKVFLECVQDMDHENMFWYRQDPGLGLRLIYFSYDVKMKEKGDIPEGYSVSREKKERFSLILESASTNQTSMYLCASSLRGGGSEKLFFGSGTQLSVL.